These T cell receptor beta chains were read from a single sample in a study of Ad26.COV2.S vaccination and SARS-CoV-2 variants. Some clones are missing from TCRdb's copy, which holds only in-frame ones; the method was immunoSEQ multiplex PCR. The sample yields 250,000 or so clones, approximately 90% seen once. This specimen consisted of peripheral blood, obtained in a trial of Ad26.COV2.S vaccine versus placebo. The receptors here all came from a person between 18 and 60 years old who received the Ad26.COV2.S COVID-19 vaccine or a placebo. Each CDR3 is given with its conserved first and last residue. Each record gives: V gene, D gene, clone size, J gene, CDR3 DNA, CDR3 protein. A D gene is named only where the DNA matches it firmly. Some rows have no size entry. The others give once, few or many, or a class for an expanded clone.

V gene: TRBV3-1/TRBV3-2
D gene: .
clone size: .
J gene: TRBJ1-6
CDR3 DNA: TGTGCCAGCAGCCCTCAGAGGACACCCCTCCACTTT
CDR3 protein: CASSPQRTPLHF

V gene: TRBV7-2
D gene: .
clone size: .
J gene: TRBJ2-1
CDR3 DNA: TGTGCCAGCAGGCCAGACTTAAGCTCCTACAATGAGCAGTTCTTC
CDR3 protein: CASRPDLSSYNEQFF

V gene: TRBV6-4
D gene: TRBD2
clone size: .
J gene: TRBJ2-1
CDR3 DNA: TGTGCCAGCAGTGACTCTAGCGGGGGGGCCGTCGATGAGCAGTTCTTC
CDR3 protein: CASSDSSGGAVDEQFF

V gene: TRBV5-5
D gene: .
clone size: few
J gene: TRBJ1-1
CDR3 DNA: TGTGCCAGCAGCTTTACAGGAAACACTGAAGCTTTCTTT
CDR3 protein: CASSFTGNTEAFF

V gene: TRBV3-1/TRBV3-2
D gene: .
clone size: .
J gene: TRBJ1-4
CDR3 DNA: TGTGCCAGCGACCGGAGGTTACTAATGGAGGGACTGTTTTTT
CDR3 protein: CASDRRLLMEGLFF

V gene: TRBV5-4
D gene: .
clone size: .
J gene: TRBJ1-6
CDR3 DNA: TGTGCCAGCAGCTTGAAGGGAAGCTACTCCTATAATTCACCCCTCCACTTT
CDR3 protein: CASSLKGSYSYNSPLHF

V gene: TRBV29-1
D gene: .
clone size: .
J gene: TRBJ2-2
CDR3 DNA: TGCAGCGCCACAGGGGGGGTCACCGGGGAGCTGTTTTTT
CDR3 protein: CSATGGVTGELFF

V gene: TRBV27
D gene: TRBD2
clone size: .
J gene: TRBJ2-6
CDR3 DNA: TGTGCCAGCACCCCCAGCGGGAGGTCTGGGGCCAACGTCCTGACTTTC
CDR3 protein: CASTPSGRSGANVLTF

V gene: TRBV6-6
D gene: .
clone size: .
J gene: TRBJ2-5
CDR3 DNA: TGTGCCAGCAGTTACTCGGGATCCAAAGAGACCCAGTACTTC
CDR3 protein: CASSYSGSKETQYF

V gene: TRBV6-5
D gene: .
clone size: .
J gene: TRBJ1-5
CDR3 DNA: TGTGCCAGCAGTATAAGCAGGGTGTCCGGTCAGCCCCAGCATTTT
CDR3 protein: CASSISRVSGQPQHF

V gene: TRBV3-1/TRBV3-2
D gene: .
clone size: .
J gene: TRBJ2-3
CDR3 DNA: TGTGCCAGCAGCCAAGTTCCCCAGGCTACCACAGATACGCAGTATTTT
CDR3 protein: CASSQVPQATTDTQYF

V gene: TRBV5-8
D gene: .
clone size: .
J gene: TRBJ1-5
CDR3 DNA: TGTGCCAGCAGCAGGGGACGGAGCAATCAGCCCCAGCATTTT
CDR3 protein: CASSRGRSNQPQHF

V gene: TRBV20-1
D gene: .
clone size: .
J gene: TRBJ2-3
CDR3 DNA: TGCAGTGCCAGTCTAGCAAATACGCAGTATTTT
CDR3 protein: CSASLANTQYF

V gene: TRBV4-1
D gene: TRBD1
clone size: .
J gene: TRBJ2-3
CDR3 DNA: TGCGCCAGCAGCCAAGTTAGGACAGGGAAGAACACAGATACGCAGTATTTT
CDR3 protein: CASSQVRTGKNTDTQYF

V gene: TRBV4-3
D gene: TRBD1
clone size: .
J gene: TRBJ2-1
CDR3 DNA: TGCGCCAGCAGCCAAGATCTGGACAGGGTCAAGTACAATGAGCAGTTCTTC
CDR3 protein: CASSQDLDRVKYNEQFF

V gene: TRBV14
D gene: TRBD1
clone size: .
J gene: TRBJ2-6
CDR3 DNA: TGTGCCAGCAGCCAAGAGAGCACCTTAGGACAGGTCCCCTCCGGGGCCAACGTCCTGACTTTC
CDR3 protein: CASSQESTLGQVPSGANVLTF

V gene: TRBV10-3
D gene: .
clone size: .
J gene: TRBJ2-3
CDR3 DNA: TGTGCCATCAGTGAGCAGCAGGGGTTCACAGATACGCAGTATTTT
CDR3 protein: CAISEQQGFTDTQYF

V gene: TRBV6-1
D gene: .
clone size: .
J gene: TRBJ1-4
CDR3 DNA: TGTGCCAGCAGTGAAGCTCGACTGTTTAATGAAAAACTGTTTTTT
CDR3 protein: CASSEARLFNEKLFF

V gene: TRBV6-6
D gene: TRBD1
clone size: once
J gene: TRBJ2-1
CDR3 DNA: TGTGCCAGCCTCAGGGGGCAGGGGGTCTCCTACAATGAGCAGTTCTTC
CDR3 protein: CASLRGQGVSYNEQFF

V gene: TRBV29-1
D gene: .
clone size: medium-sized
J gene: TRBJ1-2
CDR3 DNA: TGCAGCGTTGAAAGAGATGGGACTGGCTACACCTTC
CDR3 protein: CSVERDGTGYTF

V gene: TRBV7-9
D gene: .
clone size: .
J gene: TRBJ2-1
CDR3 DNA: TGTGCCAGCACTCTAAGGGGTTTCTCCTACAATGAGCAGTTCTTC
CDR3 protein: CASTLRGFSYNEQFF

V gene: TRBV10-3
D gene: .
clone size: few
J gene: TRBJ1-1
CDR3 DNA: TGTGCCATCAGTGCTCAGGGCCTGAACACTGAAGCTTTCTTT
CDR3 protein: CAISAQGLNTEAFF

V gene: TRBV7-9
D gene: .
clone size: .
J gene: TRBJ2-1
CDR3 DNA: TGTGCCAGCAGCTTAATCCGGGTAGGTGAGCAGTTCTTC
CDR3 protein: CASSLIRVGEQFF

V gene: TRBV7-6
D gene: TRBD1
clone size: .
J gene: TRBJ2-2
CDR3 DNA: TGTGCCAGCAGCTGGGGACAGGGCGTGAGGGAGCTGTTTTTT
CDR3 protein: CASSWGQGVRELFF

V gene: TRBV20-1
D gene: .
clone size: .
J gene: TRBJ1-1
CDR3 DNA: TGCAGTGCGCATATGAACACTGAAGCTTTCTTT
CDR3 protein: CSAHMNTEAFF

V gene: TRBV4-3
D gene: .
clone size: .
J gene: TRBJ1-2
CDR3 DNA: TGCGCCAGCAGCCAAGACCTTAGATATGGCTACACCTTC
CDR3 protein: CASSQDLRYGYTF

V gene: TRBV6-5
D gene: .
clone size: .
J gene: TRBJ1-2
CDR3 DNA: TGTGCCAGCACCACCCGGAGGGATGGGGGCTACACCTTC
CDR3 protein: CASTTRRDGGYTF

V gene: TRBV9
D gene: .
clone size: few
J gene: TRBJ1-4
CDR3 DNA: TGTGCCAGCAGCCGGGACCACAGTTGGGAAAAACTGTTTTTT
CDR3 protein: CASSRDHSWEKLFF

V gene: TRBV23-1
D gene: TRBD1
clone size: .
J gene: TRBJ2-6
CDR3 DNA: TGCGCCAGCAGTTCTGAACCGGGACAGGGGTCCAACGTCCTGACTTTC
CDR3 protein: CASSSEPGQGSNVLTF

V gene: TRBV27
D gene: .
clone size: .
J gene: TRBJ2-6
CDR3 DNA: TGTGCCAGCAGGGTAGGCTCTGGGGCCAACGTCCTGACTTTC
CDR3 protein: CASRVGSGANVLTF

V gene: TRBV30
D gene: .
clone size: .
J gene: TRBJ1-3
CDR3 DNA: TGTGCCTGGAGCTCCATAGACCGGTTTGGAAACACCATATATTTT
CDR3 protein: CAWSSIDRFGNTIYF

V gene: TRBV7-2
D gene: TRBD2
clone size: many
J gene: TRBJ2-1
CDR3 DNA: TGTGCCAGCAGCTTTAGCGGGGGAGCCTCCTACAATGAGCAGTTCTTC
CDR3 protein: CASSFSGGASYNEQFF

V gene: TRBV6-6
D gene: .
clone size: .
J gene: TRBJ2-6
CDR3 DNA: TGTGCCAGCAGTTTCTCGGGTTCTGGGGCCAACGTCCTGACTTTC
CDR3 protein: CASSFSGSGANVLTF

V gene: TRBV2
D gene: .
clone size: .
J gene: TRBJ2-3
CDR3 DNA: TGTGCCAGCAGCTCGAGTGGGACCTCCACAGATACGCAGTATTTT
CDR3 protein: CASSSSGTSTDTQYF

V gene: TRBV29-1
D gene: .
clone size: .
J gene: TRBJ1-2
CDR3 DNA: TGCAGCGGCGAGAAGGACACGCATGGCTACACCTTC
CDR3 protein: CSGEKDTHGYTF

V gene: TRBV19
D gene: TRBD2
clone size: few
J gene: TRBJ2-3
CDR3 DNA: TGTGCCAGTAGGCCGGGACTAGACACAGATACGCAGTATTTT
CDR3 protein: CASRPGLDTDTQYF

V gene: TRBV5-8
D gene: TRBD1
clone size: .
J gene: TRBJ1-4
CDR3 DNA: TGTGCCAGCAGCACTACAGGGGGCACTAATGAAAAACTGTTTTTT
CDR3 protein: CASSTTGGTNEKLFF

V gene: TRBV24-1
D gene: .
clone size: .
J gene: TRBJ2-2
CDR3 DNA: TGTGCCACCAGTGAGCCTCCCGCCGGGGAGGAGGACACCGGGGAGCTGTTTTTT
CDR3 protein: CATSEPPAGEEDTGELFF

V gene: TRBV7-3
D gene: .
clone size: .
J gene: TRBJ2-1
CDR3 DNA: TGTGCCAGCAGGTCGCGGACTCACAATGAGCAGTTCTTC
CDR3 protein: CASRSRTHNEQFF

V gene: TRBV2
D gene: TRBD1
clone size: once
J gene: TRBJ2-3
CDR3 DNA: TGTGCCAGCAGTGACCAAGCCGGGACAGCTTACACAGATACGCAGTATTTT
CDR3 protein: CASSDQAGTAYTDTQYF

V gene: TRBV18
D gene: .
clone size: .
J gene: TRBJ2-5
CDR3 DNA: TGTGCCAGCTCGCTGAACAGGGAGGGGGAGACCCAGTACTTC
CDR3 protein: CASSLNREGETQYF

V gene: TRBV5-6
D gene: TRBD1
clone size: .
J gene: TRBJ2-6
CDR3 DNA: TGTGCCAGCAGCTTGGTTCACAGGGGGCTTTTGGGAGGGGCCAACGTCCTGACTTTC
CDR3 protein: CASSLVHRGLLGGANVLTF

V gene: TRBV19
D gene: .
clone size: .
J gene: TRBJ2-2
CDR3 DNA: TGTGCCAGTATACAGACTATAGCGAACACCGGGGAGCTGTTTTTT
CDR3 protein: CASIQTIANTGELFF

V gene: TRBV30
D gene: .
clone size: .
J gene: TRBJ2-2
CDR3 DNA: TGTGCCTGGAGTTTTGGGCAGGGGAACACCGGGGAGCTGTTTTTT
CDR3 protein: CAWSFGQGNTGELFF

V gene: TRBV19
D gene: .
clone size: once
J gene: TRBJ1-6
CDR3 DNA: TGTGCCAGTAGTATCAGGGTTTCGGATAATTCACCCCTCCACTTT
CDR3 protein: CASSIRVSDNSPLHF

V gene: TRBV4-2
D gene: .
clone size: once
J gene: TRBJ2-2
CDR3 DNA: TGTGCCAGCAGAGGTATGGGGGAGCTGTTTTTT
CDR3 protein: CASRGMGELFF